This T cell receptor (beta chain) was captured by sequencing in a study of shared clonotypes between healthy human individuals. Overall study results and limits: The study found about 5% of naive CD4 clonotypes shared across four donors. The represented genetic and exposure-history diversity was limited by the small number of donors. Larger estimated richness was generally seen in naive subsets than in memory subsets.

CDR3 length equals 13 residues. V was clipped by 6 bases and J by 4 bases, with 14 bases between them. Germline CDR1 and CDR2: SQVTM and ANQGSEA. The DNA input per sorted-subset replicate PCR was approximately 210 ng, corresponding to 25,000 to 35,000 T cell genomes. Libraries were prepared by immunoSEQ multiplex PCR; TCRdb keeps only in-frame clonotypes and omits some of them. The table lists 600,000 to 800,000 clones, over 55% of them singletons. Note on this clone: Its specificity is unknown.

The sample taken for sequencing was memory CD4+ T cells sorted from blood. Noted subset: CD45RA-negative fraction. The receptor was isolated from a young woman in good health. The V call is TRBV29-1, the J call TRBJ2-3; D is unresolved. The CDR3 loop is CSVAPRDPDTQYF. In nucleotides, the CDR3 is TGCAGCGTAGCACCTAGAGACCCAGATACGCAGTATTTT.